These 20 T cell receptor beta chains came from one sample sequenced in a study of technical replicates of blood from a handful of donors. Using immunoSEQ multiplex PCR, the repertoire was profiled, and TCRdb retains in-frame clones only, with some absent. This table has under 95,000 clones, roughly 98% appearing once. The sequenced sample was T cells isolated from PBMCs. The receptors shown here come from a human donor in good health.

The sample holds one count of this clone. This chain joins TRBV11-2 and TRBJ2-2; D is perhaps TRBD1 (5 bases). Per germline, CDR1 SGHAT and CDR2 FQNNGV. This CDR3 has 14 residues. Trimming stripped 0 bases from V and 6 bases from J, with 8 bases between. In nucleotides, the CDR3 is TGTGCCAGCAGCTTAGATACAGGTGCCGGGGAGCTGTTTTTT. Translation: CASSLDTGAGELFF.

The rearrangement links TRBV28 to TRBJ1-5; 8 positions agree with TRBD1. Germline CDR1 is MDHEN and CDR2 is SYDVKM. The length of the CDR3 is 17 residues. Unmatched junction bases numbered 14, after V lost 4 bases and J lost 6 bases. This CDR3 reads CASSWSFGDRGLQPQHF. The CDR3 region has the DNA TGTGCCAGCAGTTGGTCGTTCGGAGACAGGGGTCTTCAGCCCCAGCATTTT.

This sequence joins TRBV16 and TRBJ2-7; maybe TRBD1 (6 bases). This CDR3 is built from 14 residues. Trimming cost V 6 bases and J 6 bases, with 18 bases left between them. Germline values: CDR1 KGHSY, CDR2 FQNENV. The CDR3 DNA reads TGTGCCAGCAGAAAAGCAGGGGCACGGGGCGAGCAGTACTTC. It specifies CASRKAGARGEQYF.

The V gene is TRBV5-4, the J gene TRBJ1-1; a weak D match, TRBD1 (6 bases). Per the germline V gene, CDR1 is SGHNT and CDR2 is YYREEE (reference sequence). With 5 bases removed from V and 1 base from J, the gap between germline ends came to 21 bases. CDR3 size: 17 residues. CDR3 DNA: TGTGCCAGCAGTCCTCAAGGGGGTGGATACTGGAACACTGAAGCTTTCTTT. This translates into CASSPQGGGYWNTEAFF. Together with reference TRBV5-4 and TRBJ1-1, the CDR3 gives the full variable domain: ETGVTQSPTHLIKTRGQQVTLRCSSQSGHNTVSWYQQALGQGPQFIFQYYREEENGRGNFPPRFSGLQFPNYSSELNVNALELDDSALYLCASSPQGGGYWNTEAFFGQGTRLTVV.

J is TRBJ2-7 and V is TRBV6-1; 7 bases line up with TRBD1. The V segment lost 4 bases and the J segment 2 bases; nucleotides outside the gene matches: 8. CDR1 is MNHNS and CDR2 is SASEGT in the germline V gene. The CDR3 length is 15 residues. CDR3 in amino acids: CASSGDRVSTYEQYF. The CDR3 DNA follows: TGTGCCAGCAGTGGAGACAGGGTCTCGACCTACGAGCAGTACTTC.

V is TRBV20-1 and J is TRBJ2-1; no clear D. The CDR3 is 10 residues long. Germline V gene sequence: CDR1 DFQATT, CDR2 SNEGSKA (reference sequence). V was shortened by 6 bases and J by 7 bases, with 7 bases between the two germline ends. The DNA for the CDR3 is TGCAGTGCGCACAGTAATGAGCAGTTCTTC. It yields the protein CSAHSNEQFF.

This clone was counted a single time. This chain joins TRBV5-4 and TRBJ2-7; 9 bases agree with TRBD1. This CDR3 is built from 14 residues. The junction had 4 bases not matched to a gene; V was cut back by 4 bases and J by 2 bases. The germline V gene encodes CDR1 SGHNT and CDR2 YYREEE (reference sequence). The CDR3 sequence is CASSVTGGTYEQYF. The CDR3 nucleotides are TGTGCCAGCAGCGTGACAGGGGGAACCTACGAGCAGTACTTC. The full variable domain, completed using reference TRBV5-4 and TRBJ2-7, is ETGVTQSPTHLIKTRGQQVTLRCSSQSGHNTVSWYQQALGQGPQFIFQYYREEENGRGNFPPRFSGLQFPNYSSELNVNALELDDSALYLCASSVTGGTYEQYFGPGTRLTVT.

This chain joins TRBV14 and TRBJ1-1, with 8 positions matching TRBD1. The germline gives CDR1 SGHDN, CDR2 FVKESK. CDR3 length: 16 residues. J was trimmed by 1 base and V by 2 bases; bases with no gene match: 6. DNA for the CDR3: TGTGCCAGCAGCCAACACAGGGGGAAGGGGAACACTGAAGCTTTCTTT. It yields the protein CASSQHRGKGNTEAFF.

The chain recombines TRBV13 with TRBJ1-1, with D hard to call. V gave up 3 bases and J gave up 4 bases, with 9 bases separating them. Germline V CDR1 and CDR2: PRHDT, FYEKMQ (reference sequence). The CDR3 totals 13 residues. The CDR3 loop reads CASSLQDSTEAFF. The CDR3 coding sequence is TGTGCCAGCAGCTTGCAGGATAGCACTGAAGCTTTCTTT.

The CDR3 coding sequence is TGTGCCAGCAGTTCCGGGCGACTAGCGGGTAGTTACGAGCAGTACTTC. It translates to CASSSGRLAGSYEQYF. The chain uses TRBV28 and TRBJ2-7, with TRBD2 matching over 10 bases. CDR1 MDHEN and CDR2 SYDVKM come from the germline V gene. CDR3 length: 16 amino acids. V lost 4 bases and J lost 4; bases outside the gene matches: 10.

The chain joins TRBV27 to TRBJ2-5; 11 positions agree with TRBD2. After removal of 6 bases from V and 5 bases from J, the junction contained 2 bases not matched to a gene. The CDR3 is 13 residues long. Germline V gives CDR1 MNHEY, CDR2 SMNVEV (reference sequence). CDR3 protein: CASRASGGETQYF. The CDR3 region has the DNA TGTGCCAGCAGGGCTAGCGGGGGGGAGACCCAGTACTTC.

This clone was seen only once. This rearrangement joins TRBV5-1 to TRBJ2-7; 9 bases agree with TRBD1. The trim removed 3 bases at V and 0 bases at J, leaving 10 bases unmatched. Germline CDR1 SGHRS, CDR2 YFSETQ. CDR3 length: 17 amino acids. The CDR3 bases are TGCGCCAGCAGCTCCAAAGTGCCGGGACAGGGCTCCTACGAGCAGTACTTC. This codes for CASSSKVPGQGSYEQYF.

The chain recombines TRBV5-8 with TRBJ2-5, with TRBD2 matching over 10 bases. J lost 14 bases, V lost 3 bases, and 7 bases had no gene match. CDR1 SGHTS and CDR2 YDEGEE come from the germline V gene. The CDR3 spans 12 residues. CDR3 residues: CASSSGLANPYF. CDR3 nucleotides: TGTGCCAGCAGCTCGGGACTAGCGAACCCCTACTTC.

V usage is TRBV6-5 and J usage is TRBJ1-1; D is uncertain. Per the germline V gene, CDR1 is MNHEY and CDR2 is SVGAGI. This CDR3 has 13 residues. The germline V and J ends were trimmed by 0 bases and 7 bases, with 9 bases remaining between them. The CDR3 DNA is TGTGCCAGCAGTTACTCGAGAATTAGTGAAGCTTTCTTT. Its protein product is CASSYSRISEAFF.

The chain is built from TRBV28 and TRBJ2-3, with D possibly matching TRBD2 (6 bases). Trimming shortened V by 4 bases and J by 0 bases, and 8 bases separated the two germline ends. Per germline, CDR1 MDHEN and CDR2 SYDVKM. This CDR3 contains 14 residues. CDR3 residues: CASSSGESTDTQYF. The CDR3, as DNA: TGTGCCAGCAGTTCGGGGGAAAGCACAGATACGCAGTATTTT.

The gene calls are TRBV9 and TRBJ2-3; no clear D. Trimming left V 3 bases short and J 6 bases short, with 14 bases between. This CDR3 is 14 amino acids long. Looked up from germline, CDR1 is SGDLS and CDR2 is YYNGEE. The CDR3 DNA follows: TGTGCCAGCAGCGGACACCCAGAAAAGGATACGCAGTATTTT. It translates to CASSGHPEKDTQYF.

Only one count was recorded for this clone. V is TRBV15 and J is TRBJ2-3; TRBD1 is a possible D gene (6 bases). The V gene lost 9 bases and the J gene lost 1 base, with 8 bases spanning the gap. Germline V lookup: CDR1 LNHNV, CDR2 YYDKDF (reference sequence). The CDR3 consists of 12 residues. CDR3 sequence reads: CATEGGTDTQYF. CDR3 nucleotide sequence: TGTGCCACAGAGGGGGGCACAGATACGCAGTATTTT.

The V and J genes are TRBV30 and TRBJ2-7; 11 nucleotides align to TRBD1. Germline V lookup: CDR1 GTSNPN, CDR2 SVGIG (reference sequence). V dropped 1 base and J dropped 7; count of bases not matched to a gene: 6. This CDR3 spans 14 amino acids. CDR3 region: CAWSGTGGQGEQYF. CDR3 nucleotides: TGTGCCTGGAGTGGGACAGGGGGCCAGGGAGAGCAGTACTTC.

The CDR3 protein is CASSGTTGGSYGYTF. CDR3 bases: TGTGCCAGCAGTGGAACCACAGGGGGAAGCTATGGCTACACCTTC. The chain uses TRBV25-1 and TRBJ1-2; 8 bases map to TRBD1. V trimming: 4 bases; J trimming: 4 bases; junction bases outside the gene matches: 8. The length of the CDR3 is 15 residues. Looked up from germline, CDR1 is MGHDK and CDR2 is SYGVNS.

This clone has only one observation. The CDR3 reads CASSYSKPYPDTF. CDR3 sequence (DNA): TGTGCCAGCAGTTACTCGAAGCCGTATCCGGACACCTTC. The chain is built from TRBV6-5 and TRBJ1-2, with unresolved D. The CDR3 loop spans 13 amino acids. Trimming stripped 0 bases from V and 12 bases from J, with 14 bases between. CDR1 and CDR2 (germline): MNHEY, SVGAGI.